The clone carrying this TCR beta chain showed up just once. This CDR3 spans 16 amino acids. After removal of 7 bases from V and 8 bases from J, the junction contained 18 bases not matched to a gene. Germline V gene lookup returns CDR1 ENHRY and CDR2 SYGVKD. Libraries were prepared by immunoSEQ multiplex PCR; TCRdb keeps only in-frame clonotypes and omits some of them. Among approximately 2,300,000 clones listed, 92% were seen once. The source of the sample is a study of shared clonotypes between healthy human individuals. This clonotype originated in a man aged 18-30 years in good health. Some clones in this sample may be carry-over from other donors' samples. Sequencing used naive CD4+ T cells from PBMCs. The subset was: CD45RA+ positively selected. The rearrangement uses TRBV10-3 and TRBJ1-2, with 8 bases aligning to TRBD1. CDR3: CAITEGQVPLGQGYTF. The CDR3 DNA reads as TGTGCCATCACCGAGGGACAGGTCCCTCTCGGGCAGGGCTACACCTTC.